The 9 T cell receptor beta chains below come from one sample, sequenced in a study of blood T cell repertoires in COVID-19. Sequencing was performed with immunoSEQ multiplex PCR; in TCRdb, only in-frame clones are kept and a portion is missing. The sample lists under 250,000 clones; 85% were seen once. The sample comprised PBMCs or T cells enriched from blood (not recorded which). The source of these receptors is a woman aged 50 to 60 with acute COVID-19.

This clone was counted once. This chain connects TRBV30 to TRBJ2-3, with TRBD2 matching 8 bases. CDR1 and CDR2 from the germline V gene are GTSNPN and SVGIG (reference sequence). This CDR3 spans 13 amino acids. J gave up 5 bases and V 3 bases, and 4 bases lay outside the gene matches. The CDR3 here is CAWSGGGLDTQYF. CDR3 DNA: TGTGCCTGGAGCGGGGGGGGACTAGATACGCAGTATTTT.

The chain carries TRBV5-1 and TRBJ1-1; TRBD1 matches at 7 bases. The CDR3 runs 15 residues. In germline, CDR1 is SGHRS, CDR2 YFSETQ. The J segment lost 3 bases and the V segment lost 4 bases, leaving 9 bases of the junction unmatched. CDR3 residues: CASSPRADRDTEAFF. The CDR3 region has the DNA TGCGCCAGCAGCCCACGCGCCGACAGGGACACTGAAGCTTTCTTT.

CDR3 DNA sequence: TGTGCCAGCAGCCCCACGGGGTATGGGAATTCACCCCTCCACTTT. This codes for CASSPTGYGNSPLHF. V is TRBV9 and J is TRBJ1-6; D gene ambiguous. V was trimmed by 4 bases and J by 7 bases, leaving 15 bases between them. The CDR3 is 15 amino acids. The germline V gene has CDR1 SGDLS and CDR2 YYNGEE.

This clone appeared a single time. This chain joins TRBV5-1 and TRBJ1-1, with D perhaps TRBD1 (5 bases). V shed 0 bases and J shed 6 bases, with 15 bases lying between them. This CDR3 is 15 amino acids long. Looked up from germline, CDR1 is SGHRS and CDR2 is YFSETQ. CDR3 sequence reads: CASSLEAGGGSEAFF. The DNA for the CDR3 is TGCGCCAGCAGCTTGGAGGCCGGGGGTGGATCTGAAGCTTTCTTT.

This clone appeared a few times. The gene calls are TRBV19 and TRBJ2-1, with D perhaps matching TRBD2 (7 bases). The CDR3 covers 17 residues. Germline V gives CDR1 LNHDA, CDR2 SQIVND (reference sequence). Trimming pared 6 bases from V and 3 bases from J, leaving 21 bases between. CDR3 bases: TGTGCCAGTAGCGGGGCTATGGGGGGGGCAGGCTACAATGAGCAGTTCTTC. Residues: CASSGAMGGAGYNEQFF.

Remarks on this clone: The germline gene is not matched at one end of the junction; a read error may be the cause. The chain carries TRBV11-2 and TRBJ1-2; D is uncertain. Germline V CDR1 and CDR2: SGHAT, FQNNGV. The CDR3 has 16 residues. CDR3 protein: CASSSAMAVRLHGNTF. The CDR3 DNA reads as TGTGCCAGCAGCTCAGCAATGGCGGTGCGACTCCATGGCAACACCTTC. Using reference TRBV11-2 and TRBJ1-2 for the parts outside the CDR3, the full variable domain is EAGVAQSPRYKIIEKRQSVAFWCNPISGHATLYWYQQILGQGPKLLIQFQNNGVVDDSQLPKDRFSAERLKGVDSTLKIQPAKLEDSAVYLCASSSAMAVRLHGNTFGSGTRLTVV.

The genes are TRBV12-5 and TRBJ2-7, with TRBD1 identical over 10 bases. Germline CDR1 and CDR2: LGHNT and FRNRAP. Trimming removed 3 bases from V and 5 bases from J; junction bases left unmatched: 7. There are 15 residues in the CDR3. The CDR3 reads CASGFTGTGVDEQYF. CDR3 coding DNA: TGTGCTAGTGGTTTCACCGGGACAGGGGTTGACGAGCAGTACTTC.

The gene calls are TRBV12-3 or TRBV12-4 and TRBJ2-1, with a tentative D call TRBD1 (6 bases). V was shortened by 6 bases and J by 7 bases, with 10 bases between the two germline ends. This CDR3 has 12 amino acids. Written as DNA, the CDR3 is TGTGCCAGCAGAACAGGGCGGAATGAGCAGTTCTTC. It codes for CASRTGRNEQFF.

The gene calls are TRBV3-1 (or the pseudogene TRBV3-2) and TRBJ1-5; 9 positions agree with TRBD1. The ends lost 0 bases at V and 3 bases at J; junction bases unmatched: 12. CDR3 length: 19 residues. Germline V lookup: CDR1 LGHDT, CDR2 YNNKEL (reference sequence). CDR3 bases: TGTGCCAGCAGCCAAGATAGGGGGACAGGGAATCATCCCAATCAGCCCCAGCATTTT. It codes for CASSQDRGTGNHPNQPQHF.